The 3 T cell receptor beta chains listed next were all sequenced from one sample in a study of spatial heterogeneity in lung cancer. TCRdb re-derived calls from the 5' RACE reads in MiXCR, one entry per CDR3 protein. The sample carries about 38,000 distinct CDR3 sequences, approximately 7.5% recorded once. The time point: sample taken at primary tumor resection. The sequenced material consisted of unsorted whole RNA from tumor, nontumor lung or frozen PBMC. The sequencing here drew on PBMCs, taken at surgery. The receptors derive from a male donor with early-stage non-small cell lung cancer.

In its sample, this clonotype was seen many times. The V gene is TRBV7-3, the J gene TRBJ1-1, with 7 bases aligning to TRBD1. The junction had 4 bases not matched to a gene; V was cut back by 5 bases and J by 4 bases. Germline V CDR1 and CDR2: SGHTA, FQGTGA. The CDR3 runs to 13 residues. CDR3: CASSTQGGTEAFF. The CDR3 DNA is TGTGCCAGCAGCACCCAGGGGGGCACTGAAGCTTTCTTT.

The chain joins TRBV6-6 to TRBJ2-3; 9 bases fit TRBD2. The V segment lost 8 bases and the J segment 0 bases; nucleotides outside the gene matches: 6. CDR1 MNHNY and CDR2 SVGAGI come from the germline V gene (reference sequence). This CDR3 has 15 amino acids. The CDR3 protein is CASFRLADSTDTQYF. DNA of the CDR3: TGTGCCAGCTTCCGACTAGCGGATAGCACAGATACGCAGTATTTT.

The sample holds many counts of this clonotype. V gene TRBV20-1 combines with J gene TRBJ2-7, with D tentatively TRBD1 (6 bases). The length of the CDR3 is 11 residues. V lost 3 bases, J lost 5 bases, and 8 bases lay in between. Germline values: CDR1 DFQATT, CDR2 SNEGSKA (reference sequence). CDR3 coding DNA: TGCAGTGCTAGGAGGGACAACGAGCAGTACTTC. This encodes CSARRDNEQYF.